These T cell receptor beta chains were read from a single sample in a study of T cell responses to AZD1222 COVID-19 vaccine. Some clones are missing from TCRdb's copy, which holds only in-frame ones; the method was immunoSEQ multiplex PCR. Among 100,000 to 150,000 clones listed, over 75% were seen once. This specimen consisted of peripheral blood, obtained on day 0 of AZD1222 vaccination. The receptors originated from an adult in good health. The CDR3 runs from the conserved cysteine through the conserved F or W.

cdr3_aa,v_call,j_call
CAIRIGQGNTGELFF,TRBV7-9,TRBJ2-2
CASRTMGSSYNEQFF,TRBV7-9,TRBJ2-1
CASSLNRGSGNTIYF,TRBV5-1,TRBJ1-3
CASSPGQGGSYEQYF,TRBV18,TRBJ2-7
CASSYSKHTEAFF,TRBV6-5,TRBJ1-1
CASSLYRDRDRSTNEKLFF,TRBV3-1/TRBV3-2,TRBJ1-4
CASSTERTRGNQPQHF,TRBV19,TRBJ1-5
CASTRGSENIQYF,TRBV5-1,TRBJ2-4
CASSFGGDEQYF,TRBV5-1,TRBJ2-7
CASSLVRAAEKLFF,TRBV11-2,TRBJ1-4
CASSYGTGVTYEQYF,TRBV6-5,TRBJ2-7
CASSSTGSSTDTQYF,TRBV5-6,TRBJ2-3
CASRVWTGELFF,TRBV19,TRBJ2-2
CASSFGYSPLHF,TRBV12-3/TRBV12-4,TRBJ1-6
CASLVTGPDSNTEAFF,TRBV19,TRBJ1-1
CASSFDRVNEKLFF,TRBV5-1,TRBJ1-4
CASSFYAGPGELFF,TRBV6-4,TRBJ2-2
CASWRPGVGGNTEAFF,TRBV28,TRBJ1-1
CASSLAFGQVGPSEGYTF,TRBV7-8,TRBJ1-2
CASSGLAETGELFF,TRBV6-4,TRBJ2-2
CASRPRGSTNTEAFF,TRBV6-5,TRBJ1-1
CASSLYGTTNSPLHF,TRBV7-2,TRBJ1-6
CASSPPGVGEQFF,TRBV18,TRBJ2-1
CASSQIPHRGKNTGELFF,TRBV4-3,TRBJ2-2
CASSSLASNEQFF,TRBV5-5,TRBJ2-1
CASGPRGGDSPLHF,TRBV5-1,TRBJ1-6
CAISETGQQPQHF,TRBV10-3,TRBJ1-5
CASTKSGLEGGQYF,TRBV5-8,TRBJ2-7
CASSASSGDKWYGYTF,TRBV27,TRBJ1-2
CASSPRIYEQYF,TRBV7-2,TRBJ2-7
CASSLTGDDTEAFF,TRBV5-1,TRBJ1-1
CASSSHRGNEQYF,TRBV5-5,TRBJ2-7
CASSPVENTEAFF,TRBV6-5,TRBJ1-1
CASSLGSLAGGNSYNEQFF,TRBV11-2,TRBJ2-1
CASPRGDSGGWETQYF,TRBV5-1,TRBJ2-5
CASSADSTWGRREKLFF,TRBV27,TRBJ1-4
CASTPQVNTEAFF,TRBV2,TRBJ1-1
CASRTSGRVTEAFF,TRBV6-5,TRBJ1-1
CASSDRDINLNTEAFF,TRBV18,TRBJ1-1
CASSPRNNQPQHF,TRBV7-2,TRBJ1-5
CASGLPGQGLLSYEQYF,TRBV12-5,TRBJ2-7
CASRLRTGESDTQYF,TRBV11-1,TRBJ2-3